Listed below are T cell receptor beta chains from one sample, sequenced in a study of cytomegalovirus exposure and HLA in healthy donors. TCRdb's table, derived via immunoSEQ multiplex PCR, lists solely in-frame clones and lacks some. The sample lists about 150,000 clones, around 84% occurring once. Sequencing input: PBMCs. Receptors were obtained from a human donor in good health. Both conserved end residues are trimmed from each CDR3. Clone size is not always given. Where it is, it says once, few, many or a class for expanded clones.

abundance | v_gene | CDR3aa
few | TRBV19 | ASTPLAGVWQTEAF
once | TRBV4-3 | ASSQYALEEGYEQY
- | TRBV6-6 | ASSYWRSNQPQH
once | TRBV5-5 | ASSLMGTANSGANVLT
- | TRBV7-3 | ASSPHRDTGELF
- | TRBV18 | ASSPPTRAGQDEQF
- | TRBV25-1 | ASSDDRVNEKLF
- | TRBV7-3 | ASSFGGLTEAF
- | TRBV7-9 | ASSPPRGGRGELF
- | TRBV28 | ASRLAGGPYNEQF
- | TRBV25-1 | ASRDREYGYT
- | TRBV5-1 | ASSLGGIRGNEKLF
- | TRBV5-5 | ASSSVTGGAVYGYT
once | TRBV30 | AFRVGAGGTNEKLF
- | TRBV28 | ASSLRGTGGGNTIY
- | TRBV19 | ASTVAGAGTGELF
- | TRBV27 | ASSLSGRVPYGYT
- | TRBV28 | ASSLWTGFQPQH
- | TRBV7-6 | ASSLGERYTEAF
- | TRBV15 | ATSAQGVDTGELF